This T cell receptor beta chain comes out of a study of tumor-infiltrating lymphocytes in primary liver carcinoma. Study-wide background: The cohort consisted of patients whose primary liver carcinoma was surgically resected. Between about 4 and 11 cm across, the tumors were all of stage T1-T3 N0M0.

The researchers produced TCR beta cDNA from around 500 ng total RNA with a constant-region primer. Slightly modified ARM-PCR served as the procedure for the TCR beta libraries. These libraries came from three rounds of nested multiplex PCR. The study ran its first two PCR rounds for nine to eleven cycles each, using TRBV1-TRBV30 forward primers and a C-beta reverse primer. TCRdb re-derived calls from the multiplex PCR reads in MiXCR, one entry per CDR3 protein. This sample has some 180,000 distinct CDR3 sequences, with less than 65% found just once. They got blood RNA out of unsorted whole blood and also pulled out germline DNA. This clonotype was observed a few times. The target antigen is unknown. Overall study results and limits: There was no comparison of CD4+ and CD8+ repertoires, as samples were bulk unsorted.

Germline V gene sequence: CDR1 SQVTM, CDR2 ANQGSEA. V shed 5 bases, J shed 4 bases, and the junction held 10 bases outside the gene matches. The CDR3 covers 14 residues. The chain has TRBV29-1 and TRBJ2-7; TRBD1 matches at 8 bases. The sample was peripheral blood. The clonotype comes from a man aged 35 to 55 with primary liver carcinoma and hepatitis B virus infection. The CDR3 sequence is CSVSGTGRGYEQYF. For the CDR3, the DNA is TGCAGCGTTTCAGGGACAGGAAGGGGATACGAGCAGTACTTC.